This TCR beta chain was retrieved from a study of OX40 agonist ivuxolimab in advanced cancers. Whole-study context: People in dose escalation had one of these cancers: hepatocellular carcinoma, melanoma, renal cell or head and neck cancer.

This clone was detected once. The CDR3 loop spans 13 amino acids. Germline assignment: CDR1 SGHTA and CDR2 FQGNSA. V was trimmed by 2 bases and J by 4 bases, leaving 7 bases between them. Profiled with immunoSEQ multiplex PCR; TCRdb holds only in-frame clones, not every one. The sample carries about 33,000 clones, about three quarters recorded once. Patients with autoimmune history or systemic immunosuppression were excluded. This chain uses TRBV7-2 with TRBJ2-3, with unresolved D. Sequencing was performed on CD4+ or CD8+ T cells sorted from blood, taken in a trial of the OX40 agonist ivuxolimab. This receptor was identified in an adult with an advanced solid tumor such as melanoma, head and neck, liver or kidney cancer. CDR3 in DNA: TGTGCCAGCAGCTTATTAGCTCCAGATACGCAGTATTTT. It specifies CASSLLAPDTQYF.